These T cell receptor beta chains were read from a single sample in a study of identical twins. TCRdb called the 5' RACE reads again in MiXCR, with one record for every CDR3 protein. Of 200,000 to 300,000 distinct CDR3 sequences in the sample, 7.5% were seen once. These data were also reused for a study on yellow fever vaccine responses in identical twins.

Sequencing was carried out using CD8+ T cells sorted from blood. Receptor source: a woman between 18 and 29 years old in good health. CDR3s include the opening cysteine and the closing phenylalanine or tryptophan. Each record gives: J gene, V gene, D gene, clone size, CDR3 DNA, CDR3 protein. The D gene is left open where the match is weak. Not all rows give a size; the values are once, few, many and, for expanded clones, a class.

j_call: TRBJ2-1; v_call: TRBV2; d_call: TRBD1; clone_size: -; cdr3_nt: TGTGCCAGCAGCACCATTCCGGGGACAGGGGGCGCGGGGTTTTACAATGAGCAGCTCTTC; cdr3_aa: CASSTIPGTGGAGFYNEQLF
j_call: TRBJ2-5; v_call: TRBV6-1; d_call: TRBD2; clone_size: -; cdr3_nt: TGTGCCAGCAGCCTAATAGCGGGAGCAGAGACCCAGTACTTC; cdr3_aa: CASSLIAGAETQYF
j_call: TRBJ2-7; v_call: TRBV7-6; d_call: TRBD2; clone_size: -; cdr3_nt: TGTGCCAGCAGCTGGCGGGCTAGCGGGCACTTTGGGGGAGTCGAGCAGTACTTC; cdr3_aa: CASSWRASGHFGGVEQYF
j_call: TRBJ2-7; v_call: TRBV28; d_call: TRBD1; clone_size: many; cdr3_nt: TGTGCCAGCAGTTTAAGGACAGGGGTATCCGAGCAGTACTTC; cdr3_aa: CASSLRTGVSEQYF
j_call: TRBJ2-1; v_call: TRBV5-1; d_call: -; clone_size: many; cdr3_nt: TGCGCCAGCAGTCCGGCGGGCGGAAAGACCTACAATGAGCAGTTCTTC; cdr3_aa: CASSPAGGKTYNEQFF
j_call: TRBJ1-1; v_call: TRBV15; d_call: -; clone_size: many; cdr3_nt: TGTGCCACCAGCAGAGATCTTATCCGGGGGTGGACTGAAGCTTTCTTT; cdr3_aa: CATSRDLIRGWTEAFF
j_call: TRBJ1-6; v_call: TRBV4-1; d_call: -; clone_size: many; cdr3_nt: TGCGCCAGCAGCCAAGATATGGGGGGTTCACCCCTCCACTTT; cdr3_aa: CASSQDMGGSPLHF
j_call: TRBJ2-1; v_call: TRBV2; d_call: TRBD2; clone_size: few; cdr3_nt: TGTGCCAGCAGTGAACCTCGGGGCTTGACTAGCGGGAGTGTTACTAATGAGCAGTTCTTC; cdr3_aa: CASSEPRGLTSGSVTNEQFF
j_call: TRBJ2-7; v_call: TRBV7-9; d_call: -; clone_size: many; cdr3_nt: TGTGCCAGCAGCCTCGCCGGGGCCCCTTCCTACGAGCAGTACTTC; cdr3_aa: CASSLAGAPSYEQYF
j_call: TRBJ2-1; v_call: TRBV4-1; d_call: -; clone_size: -; cdr3_nt: TGCGCCAGCAGCCAAGATGGTAGGACGGGACGAAACAATGAGCAGTTCTTC; cdr3_aa: CASSQDGRTGRNNEQFF
j_call: TRBJ2-1; v_call: TRBV4-1; d_call: -; clone_size: few; cdr3_nt: TGCGCCAGCAGCCAGATTACAGCCTACAATGAGCAGTTCTTC; cdr3_aa: CASSQITAYNEQFF
j_call: TRBJ2-5; v_call: TRBV7-8; d_call: TRBD2; clone_size: -; cdr3_nt: TGTGCCAGCAGCCTACTAGCGGTGTGGGGCCAAGAGACCCAGTACTTC; cdr3_aa: CASSLLAVWGQETQYF
j_call: TRBJ2-3; v_call: TRBV6-5; d_call: TRBD2; clone_size: few; cdr3_nt: TGTGCCAGCAGTTACTCGGCTAGCGGGTCACGCACAGATACGCAGTATTTT; cdr3_aa: CASSYSASGSRTDTQYF
j_call: TRBJ2-2; v_call: TRBV28; d_call: TRBD2; clone_size: few; cdr3_nt: TGTGCCAGCAGAAGGACTAGCGGGCAACGTACCGGGGAGCTGTTTTTT; cdr3_aa: CASRRTSGQRTGELFF
j_call: TRBJ1-1; v_call: TRBV12-3/TRBV12-4; d_call: TRBD1; clone_size: -; cdr3_nt: TGTGCCAGCACCCGGGACAGGGTGGGTCGCTGGGACACTGAAGCTTTCTTT; cdr3_aa: CASTRDRVGRWDTEAFF
j_call: TRBJ2-1; v_call: TRBV20-1; d_call: TRBD2; clone_size: many; cdr3_nt: TGCAGTGCTAGGGGACTAGTAGGGTATGAGCAGTTCTTC; cdr3_aa: CSARGLVGYEQFF
j_call: TRBJ2-7; v_call: TRBV20-1; d_call: -; clone_size: many; cdr3_nt: TGCAGTGCAGGCGGTCTAGAAAACTCCTTAAACCACGAGCAGTACTTC; cdr3_aa: CSAGGLENSLNHEQYF
j_call: TRBJ2-1; v_call: TRBV7-7; d_call: -; clone_size: -; cdr3_nt: TGTGCCAGCAGCCCCGCGATTAACGATGAGCAGTTCTTC; cdr3_aa: CASSPAINDEQFF
j_call: TRBJ1-2; v_call: TRBV4-1; d_call: -; clone_size: -; cdr3_nt: TGCGCCAGCAGCCAAGACAGGCAAAGTGGCTACACCTTC; cdr3_aa: CASSQDRQSGYTF
j_call: TRBJ2-1; v_call: TRBV20-1; d_call: TRBD2; clone_size: -; cdr3_nt: TGCAGTGCTCCTCTAGCGGAAACCTACAATGAGCAGTTCTTC; cdr3_aa: CSAPLAETYNEQFF
j_call: TRBJ1-5; v_call: TRBV28; d_call: TRBD1; clone_size: few; cdr3_nt: TGTGCCAGCAGTCTAGGGACAGAGGGTCCTCAGCCCCAGCATTTT; cdr3_aa: CASSLGTEGPQPQHF
j_call: TRBJ2-7; v_call: TRBV20-1; d_call: TRBD2; clone_size: -; cdr3_nt: TGCAGTGCCAGCAGCCATCTAGCGGGAGTATCCTACGAGCAGTACTTC; cdr3_aa: CSASSHLAGVSYEQYF
j_call: TRBJ1-2; v_call: TRBV2; d_call: -; clone_size: few; cdr3_nt: TGTGCCAGCCCCACAGGAGGGGAGAGCCCACCTTATGGCTACACCTTC; cdr3_aa: CASPTGGESPPYGYTF
j_call: TRBJ2-3; v_call: TRBV20-1; d_call: -; clone_size: few; cdr3_nt: TGCAGTGTAGAGGGGCCCTTGGGACTCGCGGATACGCAGTATTTT; cdr3_aa: CSVEGPLGLADTQYF
j_call: TRBJ1-2; v_call: TRBV28; d_call: -; clone_size: -; cdr3_nt: TGTGCCAGCAGTTTCCACAGGGCCGTCGCAGCTAACTATGGCTACACCTTC; cdr3_aa: CASSFHRAVAANYGYTF
j_call: TRBJ2-7; v_call: TRBV12-3/TRBV12-4; d_call: TRBD1; clone_size: few; cdr3_nt: TGTGCCAGCGGGGGACAGGGGGCGTCCTACGAGCAGTACTTC; cdr3_aa: CASGGQGASYEQYF
j_call: TRBJ2-3; v_call: TRBV2; d_call: -; clone_size: -; cdr3_nt: TGTGCCAGCACGGAGTTCGAGCCCCGATTTGTGAGGGACACAGATACGCAGTATTTT; cdr3_aa: CASTEFEPRFVRDTDTQYF
j_call: TRBJ2-5; v_call: TRBV2; d_call: -; clone_size: -; cdr3_nt: TGTGCCAGCAGGGGAGTTGAGACCCAGTACTTC; cdr3_aa: CASRGVETQYF
j_call: TRBJ1-2; v_call: TRBV5-1; d_call: -; clone_size: -; cdr3_nt: TGCGCCAGCAGCTTGCGTGGACAGAACTATGGCTACACCTTC; cdr3_aa: CASSLRGQNYGYTF
j_call: TRBJ2-6; v_call: TRBV11-2; d_call: TRBD2; clone_size: few; cdr3_nt: TGTGCCAGCAGCTCAAGACTAGCGGGAATCTCTGGGGCCAACGTCCTGACTTTC; cdr3_aa: CASSSRLAGISGANVLTF
j_call: TRBJ2-1; v_call: TRBV9; d_call: TRBD2; clone_size: once; cdr3_nt: TGTGCCAGCAGCGTAGCCCCTGCTAGCGGCACTTCCTACAATGTGCAGTTCTTC; cdr3_aa: CASSVAPASGTSYNVQFF
j_call: TRBJ2-7; v_call: TRBV4-1; d_call: -; clone_size: few; cdr3_nt: TGCGCCAGCAGCCAAGATGTCCTCTACGAGCAGTACTTC; cdr3_aa: CASSQDVLYEQYF
j_call: TRBJ2-7; v_call: TRBV27; d_call: -; clone_size: -; cdr3_nt: TGTGCCAGCAGTGCGATCCGGGCCCCTAACTACGAGCAGTACTTC; cdr3_aa: CASSAIRAPNYEQYF
j_call: TRBJ2-7; v_call: TRBV27; d_call: -; clone_size: many; cdr3_nt: TGTGCCAGCAGTAACACAGGCGAGCAGTACTTC; cdr3_aa: CASSNTGEQYF
j_call: TRBJ1-6; v_call: TRBV6-5; d_call: -; clone_size: -; cdr3_nt: TGTGCCAGCAGTTTGGGGGTGGGGGTCGGACTCCACTTT; cdr3_aa: CASSLGVGVGLHF
j_call: TRBJ2-1; v_call: TRBV9; d_call: TRBD2; clone_size: many; cdr3_nt: TGTGCCAGCAGCCCCGGGACTAGCGGATACAATGAGCAGTTCTTC; cdr3_aa: CASSPGTSGYNEQFF
j_call: TRBJ1-5; v_call: TRBV12-3/TRBV12-4; d_call: -; clone_size: many; cdr3_nt: TGTGCCAGCACCCCGGATGGGGCTGGCAATCAGCCCCAGCATTTT; cdr3_aa: CASTPDGAGNQPQHF
j_call: TRBJ2-5; v_call: TRBV24-1; d_call: -; clone_size: -; cdr3_nt: TGTGCCACCAGTGAACAGGTCGGAGAGACCCAGTACTTC; cdr3_aa: CATSEQVGETQYF
j_call: TRBJ1-1; v_call: TRBV6-5; d_call: -; clone_size: many; cdr3_nt: TGTGCCAGCAGTTACGGACATGATGAAGCTTTCTTT; cdr3_aa: CASSYGHDEAFF